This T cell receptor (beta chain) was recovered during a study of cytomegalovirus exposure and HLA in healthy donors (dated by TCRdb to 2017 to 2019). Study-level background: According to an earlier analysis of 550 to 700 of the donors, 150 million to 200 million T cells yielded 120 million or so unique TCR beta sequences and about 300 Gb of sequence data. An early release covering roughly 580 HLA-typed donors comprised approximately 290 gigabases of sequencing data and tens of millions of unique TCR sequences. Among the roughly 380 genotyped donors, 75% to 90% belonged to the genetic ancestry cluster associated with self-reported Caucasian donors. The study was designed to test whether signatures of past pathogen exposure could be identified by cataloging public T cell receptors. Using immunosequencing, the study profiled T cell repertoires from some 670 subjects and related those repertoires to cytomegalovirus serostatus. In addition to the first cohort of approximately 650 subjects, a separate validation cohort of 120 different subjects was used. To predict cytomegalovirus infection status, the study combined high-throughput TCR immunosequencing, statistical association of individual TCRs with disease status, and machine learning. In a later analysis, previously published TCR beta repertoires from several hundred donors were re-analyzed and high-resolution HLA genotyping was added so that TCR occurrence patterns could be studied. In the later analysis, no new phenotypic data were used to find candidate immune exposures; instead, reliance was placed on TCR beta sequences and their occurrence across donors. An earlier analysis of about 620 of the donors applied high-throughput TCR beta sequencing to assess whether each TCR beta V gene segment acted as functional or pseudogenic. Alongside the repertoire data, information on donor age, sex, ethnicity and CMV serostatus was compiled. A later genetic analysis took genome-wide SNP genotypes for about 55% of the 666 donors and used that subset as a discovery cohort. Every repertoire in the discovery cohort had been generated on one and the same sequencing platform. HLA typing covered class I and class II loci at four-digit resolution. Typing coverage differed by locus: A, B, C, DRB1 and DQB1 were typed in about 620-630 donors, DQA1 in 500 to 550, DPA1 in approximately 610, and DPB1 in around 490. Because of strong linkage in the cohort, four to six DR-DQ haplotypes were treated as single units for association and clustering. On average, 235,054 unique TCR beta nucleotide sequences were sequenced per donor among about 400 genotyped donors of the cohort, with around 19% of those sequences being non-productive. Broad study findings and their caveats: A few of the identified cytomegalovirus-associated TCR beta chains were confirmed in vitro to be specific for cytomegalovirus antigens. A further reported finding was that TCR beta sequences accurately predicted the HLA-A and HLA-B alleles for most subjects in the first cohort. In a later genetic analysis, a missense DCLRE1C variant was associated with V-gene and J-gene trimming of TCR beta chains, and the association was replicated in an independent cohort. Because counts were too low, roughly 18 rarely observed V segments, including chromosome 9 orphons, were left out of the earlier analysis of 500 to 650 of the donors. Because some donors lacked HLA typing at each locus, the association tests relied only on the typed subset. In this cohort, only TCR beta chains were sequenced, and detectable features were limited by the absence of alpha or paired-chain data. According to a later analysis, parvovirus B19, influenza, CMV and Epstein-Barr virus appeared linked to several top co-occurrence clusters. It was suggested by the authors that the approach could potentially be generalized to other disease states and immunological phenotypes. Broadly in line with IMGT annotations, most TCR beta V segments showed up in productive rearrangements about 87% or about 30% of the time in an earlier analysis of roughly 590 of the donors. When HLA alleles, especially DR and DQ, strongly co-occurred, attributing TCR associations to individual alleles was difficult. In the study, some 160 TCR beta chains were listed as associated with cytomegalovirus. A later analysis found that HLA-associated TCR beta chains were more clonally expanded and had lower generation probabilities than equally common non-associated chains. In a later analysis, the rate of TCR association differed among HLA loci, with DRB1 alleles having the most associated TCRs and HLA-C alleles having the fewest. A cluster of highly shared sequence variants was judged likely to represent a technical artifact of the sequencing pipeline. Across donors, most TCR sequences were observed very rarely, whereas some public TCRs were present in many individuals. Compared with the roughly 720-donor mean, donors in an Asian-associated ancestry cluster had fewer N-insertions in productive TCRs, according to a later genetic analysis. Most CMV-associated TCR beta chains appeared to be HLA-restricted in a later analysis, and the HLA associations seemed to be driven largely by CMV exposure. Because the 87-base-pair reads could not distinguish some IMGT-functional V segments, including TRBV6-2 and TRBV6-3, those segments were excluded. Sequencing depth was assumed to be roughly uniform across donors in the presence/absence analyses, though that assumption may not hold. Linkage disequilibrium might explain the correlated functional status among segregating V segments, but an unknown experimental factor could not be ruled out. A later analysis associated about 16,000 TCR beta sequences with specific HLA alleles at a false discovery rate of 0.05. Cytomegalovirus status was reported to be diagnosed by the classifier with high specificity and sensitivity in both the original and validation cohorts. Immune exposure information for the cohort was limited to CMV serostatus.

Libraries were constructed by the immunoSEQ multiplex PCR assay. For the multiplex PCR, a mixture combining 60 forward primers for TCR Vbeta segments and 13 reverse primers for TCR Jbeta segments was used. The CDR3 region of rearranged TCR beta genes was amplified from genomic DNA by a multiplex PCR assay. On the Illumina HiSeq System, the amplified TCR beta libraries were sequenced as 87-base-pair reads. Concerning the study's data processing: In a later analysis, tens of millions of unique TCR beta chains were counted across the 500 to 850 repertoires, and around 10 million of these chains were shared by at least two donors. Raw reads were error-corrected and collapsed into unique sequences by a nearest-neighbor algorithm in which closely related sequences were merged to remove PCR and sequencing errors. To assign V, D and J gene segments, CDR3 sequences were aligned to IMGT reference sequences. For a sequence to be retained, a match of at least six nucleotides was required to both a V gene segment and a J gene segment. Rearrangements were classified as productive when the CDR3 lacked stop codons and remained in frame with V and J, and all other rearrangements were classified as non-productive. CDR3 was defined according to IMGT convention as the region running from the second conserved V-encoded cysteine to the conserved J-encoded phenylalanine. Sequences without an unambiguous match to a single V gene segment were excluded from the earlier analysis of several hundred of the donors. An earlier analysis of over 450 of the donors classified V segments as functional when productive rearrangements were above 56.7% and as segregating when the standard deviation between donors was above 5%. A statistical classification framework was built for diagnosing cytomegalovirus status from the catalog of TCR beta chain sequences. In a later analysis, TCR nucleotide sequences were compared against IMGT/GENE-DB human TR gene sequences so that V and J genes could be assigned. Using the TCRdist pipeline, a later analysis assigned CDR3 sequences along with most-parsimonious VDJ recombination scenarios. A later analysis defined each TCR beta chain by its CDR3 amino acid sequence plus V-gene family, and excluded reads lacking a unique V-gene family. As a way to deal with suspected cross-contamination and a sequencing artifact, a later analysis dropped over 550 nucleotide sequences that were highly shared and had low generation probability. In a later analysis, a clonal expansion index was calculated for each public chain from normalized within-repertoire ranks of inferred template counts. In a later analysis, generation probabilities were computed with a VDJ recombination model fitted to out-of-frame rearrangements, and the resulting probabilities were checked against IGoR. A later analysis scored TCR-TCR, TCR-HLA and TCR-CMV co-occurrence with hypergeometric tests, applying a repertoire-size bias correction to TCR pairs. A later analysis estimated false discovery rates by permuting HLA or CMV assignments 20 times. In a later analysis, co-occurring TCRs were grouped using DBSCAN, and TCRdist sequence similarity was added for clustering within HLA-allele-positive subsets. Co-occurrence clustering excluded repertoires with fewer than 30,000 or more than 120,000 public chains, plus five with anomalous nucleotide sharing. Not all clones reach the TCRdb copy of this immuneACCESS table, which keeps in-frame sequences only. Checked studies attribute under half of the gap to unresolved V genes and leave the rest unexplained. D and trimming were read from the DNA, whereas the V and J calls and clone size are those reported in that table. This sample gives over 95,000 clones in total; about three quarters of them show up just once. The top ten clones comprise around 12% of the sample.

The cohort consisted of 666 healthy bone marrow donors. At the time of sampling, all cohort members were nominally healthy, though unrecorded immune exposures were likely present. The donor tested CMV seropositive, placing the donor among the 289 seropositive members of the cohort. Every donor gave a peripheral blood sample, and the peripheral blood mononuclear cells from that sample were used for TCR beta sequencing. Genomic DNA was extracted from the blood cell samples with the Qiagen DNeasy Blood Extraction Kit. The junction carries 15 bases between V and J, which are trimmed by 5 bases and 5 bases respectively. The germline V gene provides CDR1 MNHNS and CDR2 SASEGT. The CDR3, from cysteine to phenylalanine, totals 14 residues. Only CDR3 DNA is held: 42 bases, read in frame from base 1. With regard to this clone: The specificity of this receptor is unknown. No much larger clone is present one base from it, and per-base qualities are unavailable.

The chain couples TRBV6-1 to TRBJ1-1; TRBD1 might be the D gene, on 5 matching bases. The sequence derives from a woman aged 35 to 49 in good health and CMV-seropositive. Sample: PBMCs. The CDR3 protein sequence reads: CASSSAGDQTEAFF. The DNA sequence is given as TGTGCCAGCAGTTCCGCGGGGGATCAAACTGAAGCTTTCTTT.